This entry features one T cell receptor beta chain sequence. The CDR3 length is 13 residues. V lost 5 bases and J 4 bases, leaving 11 bases between the germline ends. The germline V gene encodes CDR1 DFQATT and CDR2 SNEGSKA (reference sequence). The data stem from a study of T-cell reconstitution after alpha-beta-depleted transplantation in children. A TCRbeta library incorporating unique molecular identifiers was prepared. Via MiXCR, TCRdb re-called the PCR reads, giving one row per CDR3 protein. The sample carries around 400,000 distinct CDR3 sequences, under 13% recorded once. The rearrangement links TRBV20-1 to TRBJ1-4; the D gene is possibly TRBD1 (5 bases). The receptor's source is a human donor who donated a stem cell graft to a child with acute myeloid leukemia. Sequences were derived from PBMCs from the stem cell graft donor, sampled from the stem cell graft. CDR3 DNA: TGCAGTGCTGCAGGGACGATTAATGAAAAACTGTTTTTT. This sequence encodes CSAAGTINEKLFF.